Sequencing of this TCR beta chain was carried out in a study of shared clonotypes between healthy human individuals. Across the study: For every donor, three CD4 naive, three CD4 memory, two CD8 naive and one CD8 memory plates were used.

The naive CD8 fraction comprised CD45RO-negative cells positively selected for CCR7 and excluded terminally differentiated effector memory CD45RA+ cells. Overall study findings and caveats: A generally larger estimated richness was seen in naive subsets than in memory subsets. Naive CD4 clonotypes were shared across several donors at 4% to 5%. Rarefaction curves obtained for sorted subsets showed sequencing incomplete despite large depth.

This CDR3 is built from 16 residues. Trimming took off 6 bases at V and 0 bases at J, with 15 bases between the two ends. Germline V CDR1 and CDR2: MDHEN, SYDVKM. As to this clone: Its specificity is not known.

Profiled with immunoSEQ multiplex PCR; TCRdb holds only in-frame clones, not every one. This table holds about 800,000 clones, roughly 96% found once. The clonotype was recovered from a man between 25 and 39 years old in good health. The source material was naive CD8+ T cells sorted from blood. The chain has TRBV28 and TRBJ1-3; D may be TRBD1 (6 bases). For the CDR3, the DNA is TGTGCCAGCAGACCCTTGACAGGTGACTCTGGAAACACCATATATTTT. As protein: CASRPLTGDSGNTIYF. Full variable domain (outside the CDR3, taken from reference TRBV28 and TRBJ1-3): DVKVTQSSRYLVKRTGEKVFLECVQDMDHENMFWYRQDPGLGLRLIYFSYDVKMKEKGDIPEGYSVSREKKERFSLILESASTNQTSMYLCASRPLTGDSGNTIYFGEGSWLTVV.